A selection of T cell receptor beta chains follows, all from one sample in a study of T cell responses to AZD1222 COVID-19 vaccine. Only in-frame clones appear in the TCRdb table, and some are missing; sequencing was by immunoSEQ multiplex PCR. The repertoire holds some 130,000 clones, with roughly 89% as singletons. Sequences were derived from peripheral blood, sampled on day 0 of AZD1222 vaccination. Source of these receptors: an adult in good health. Both conserved end residues are part of each CDR3. Each record gives: V gene, J gene, clone size, D gene, CDR3 protein, CDR3 DNA. A D gene is named only where the DNA matches it firmly. Rows give clone size only sometimes, using once, few, many, or a class for an expanded clone.

>TRBV3-1/TRBV3-2|TRBJ2-1|once|TRBD2
CASSKQSGTSGGMEQFF
TGTGCCAGCAGCAAACAATCCGGGACTAGCGGGGGAATGGAGCAGTTCTTC
>TRBV6-5|TRBJ1-1|.|.
CASSLLTNTEAFF
TGTGCCAGCAGTCTACTCACGAACACTGAAGCTTTCTTT
>TRBV6-5|TRBJ1-2|.|.
CASSYGTVNNYGYTF
TGTGCCAGCAGTTACGGGACCGTAAACAATTATGGCTACACCTTC
>TRBV24-1|TRBJ2-1|few|TRBD1
CATRDRGRQNEQFF
TGTGCCACCAGGGACAGGGGGCGTCAGAATGAGCAGTTCTTC
>TRBV5-6|TRBJ2-3|.|.
CASSWGWTRGDTQYF
TGTGCCAGCAGCTGGGGCTGGACAAGAGGGGATACGCAGTATTTT
>TRBV16|TRBJ2-5|.|.
CASSPRGGPVETQYF
TGTGCCAGCAGCCCCCGTGGAGGGCCAGTGGAGACCCAGTACTTC
>TRBV4-1|TRBJ1-2|.|TRBD1
CASSQDQGQGNYGYTF
TGCGCCAGCAGCCAAGATCAGGGACAGGGAAACTATGGCTACACCTTC
>TRBV7-2|TRBJ1-6|.|TRBD1
CASSPQTGQTTSPLHF
TGTGCCAGCAGCCCACAAACGGGACAGACGACTTCACCCCTCCACTTT
>TRBV5-6|TRBJ1-2|.|TRBD1
CASLPRHGTGKPGYTF
TGTGCCAGTTTACCAAGACACGGGACAGGGAAGCCTGGCTACACCTTC
>TRBV6-1|TRBJ2-1|.|.
CASSEGLVSYNEQFF
TGTGCCAGCAGTGAAGGGCTCGTATCCTACAATGAGCAGTTCTTC
>TRBV3-1/TRBV3-2|TRBJ2-5|.|.
CASSQAFAGETQYF
TGTGCCAGCAGCCAAGCTTTTGCGGGAGAGACCCAGTACTTC
>TRBV2|TRBJ1-2|.|TRBD1
CASTGQGKRYGYTF
TGTGCCAGCACCGGACAGGGGAAGAGGTATGGCTACACCTTC
>TRBV19|TRBJ1-2|.|.
CASNPTGRDYGYTF
TGTGCCAGTAACCCGACAGGCAGGGACTATGGCTACACCTTC
>TRBV21-1|TRBJ1-6|.|.
CASKAAYNSPLHF
TGTGCCAGCAAGGCAGCGTATAATTCACCCCTCCACTTT
>TRBV7-9|TRBJ2-1|few|TRBD2
CASSPGGTSGYNEQFF
TGTGCCAGCAGCCCCGGCGGGACTAGCGGATACAATGAGCAGTTCTTC
>TRBV28|TRBJ2-3|.|.
CASSLPSGTDTQYF
TGTGCCAGCAGTCTCCCATCGGGCACAGATACGCAGTATTTT
>TRBV5-4|TRBJ1-1|.|.
CASSLGGFYDTEAFF
TGTGCCAGCAGCTTGGGGGGGTTTTACGACACTGAAGCTTTCTTT
>TRBV7-9|TRBJ1-1|.|.
CASSPGHANTEAFF
TGTGCCAGCAGCCCGGGACACGCGAACACTGAAGCTTTCTTT
>TRBV6-1|TRBJ1-5|.|.
CASSEAGSNQPQHF
TGTGCCAGCAGTGAAGCTGGGAGTAATCAGCCCCAGCATTTT
>TRBV5-6|TRBJ2-7|.|.
CASSVSRGYEQYF
TGTGCCAGCAGTGTTTCGAGGGGCTACGAGCAGTACTTC
>TRBV23-1|TRBJ1-1|few|.
CASSPTRGPAFF
TGCGCCAGCAGCCCAACCCGGGGTCCTGCTTTCTTT
>TRBV18|TRBJ1-4|.|.
CASSAQGTTNEKLFF
TGTGCCAGCTCGGCACAGGGAACGACTAATGAAAAACTGTTTTTT
>TRBV9|TRBJ2-3|.|TRBD2
CASSVGSGSVTDTQYF
TGTGCCAGCAGCGTAGGAAGCGGGAGCGTAACAGATACGCAGTATTTT
>TRBV30|TRBJ1-1|.|.
CAWSRGSHTEAFF
TGTGCCTGGTCCCGTGGGTCCCACACTGAAGCTTTCTTT
>TRBV5-1|TRBJ1-1|.|.
CASSGQGLRGTEAFF
TGCGCCAGCAGCGGACAAGGGTTACGGGGCACTGAAGCTTTCTTT
>TRBV5-1|TRBJ1-1|.|.
CASSLIGVTEAFF
TGCGCCAGCAGCTTGATAGGGGTCACTGAAGCTTTCTTT
>TRBV9|TRBJ1-2|.|.
CASSVDGGGANYGYTF
TGTGCCAGCAGCGTAGATGGCGGGGGAGCGAACTATGGCTACACCTTC
>TRBV6-5|TRBJ1-1|.|.
CASSYGGDTEAFF
TGTGCCAGCAGTTACGGCGGGGACACTGAAGCTTTCTTT
>TRBV10-2|TRBJ1-1|once|.
CASSDGQRSTEAFF
TGCGCCAGCAGTGACGGGCAGCGAAGCACTGAAGCTTTCTTT
>TRBV15|TRBJ1-4|.|.
CATGDNEKLFF
TGTGCCACGGGGGATAATGAAAAACTGTTTTTT
>TRBV7-2|TRBJ1-2|.|.
CASSLGASAVNYGYTF
TGTGCCAGCAGCTTAGGTGCGTCAGCCGTTAACTATGGCTACACCTTC
>TRBV7-9|TRBJ1-2|.|.
CASSPYVYGYTF
TGTGCCAGCTCACCTTACGTCTATGGCTACACCTTC
>TRBV6-2/TRBV6-3|TRBJ2-7|.|TRBD1
CASSRGRDRDEQYF
TGTGCCAGCAGCCGAGGCCGGGACAGGGATGAGCAGTACTTC
>TRBV29-1|TRBJ1-2|once|TRBD1
CSVEEPGGRMRGYTF
TGCAGCGTTGAAGAACCAGGGGGGCGTATGAGGGGCTACACCTTC
>TRBV6-2/TRBV6-3|TRBJ1-2|.|.
CASSYTTTGANYGYTF
TGTGCCAGCAGTTACACGACGACAGGAGCTAACTATGGCTACACCTTC
>TRBV2|TRBJ1-1|.|TRBD1
CASREQGTEAFF
TGTGCCAGCAGAGAACAGGGGACTGAAGCTTTCTTT
>TRBV11-1|TRBJ1-1|.|TRBD1
CASSSQGQPGTEAFF
TGTGCCAGCAGCTCGCAGGGACAGCCTGGGACTGAAGCTTTCTTT
>TRBV7-8|TRBJ2-5|.|TRBD2
CASSFLAGGPGETQYF
TGTGCCAGCAGCTTTCTAGCGGGGGGGCCCGGTGAGACCCAGTACTTC
>TRBV7-6|TRBJ1-1|.|.
CASSPQVRGGTEAFF
TGTGCCAGCAGCCCCCAGGTCAGGGGAGGCACTGAAGCTTTCTTT
>TRBV6-2/TRBV6-3|TRBJ1-2|once|.
CASSYSEANYGYTF
TGTGCCAGCAGTTACTCGGAAGCGAACTATGGCTACACCTTC
>TRBV11-3|TRBJ2-7|.|.
CASSLGTLGTEQYF
TGTGCCAGCAGCTTAGGCACACTAGGGACCGAGCAGTACTTC
>TRBV24-1|TRBJ2-3|.|.
CATSDPPTDTQYF
TGTGCCACCAGTGACCCACCCACAGATACGCAGTATTTT
>TRBV28|TRBJ1-2|few|.
CASSDPRDSGRVYGYTF
TGTGCCAGCAGTGACCCCCGAGATTCAGGACGAGTCTATGGCTACACCTTC
>TRBV4-2|TRBJ1-4|.|.
CASSQDKGTINEKLFF
TGTGCCAGCAGCCAAGATAAGGGTACAATTAATGAAAAACTGTTTTTT
>TRBV2|TRBJ2-3|.|TRBD2
CASTRTSISSDTQYF
TGTGCCAGCACAAGGACTAGCATATCGTCAGATACGCAGTATTTT
>TRBV4-1|TRBJ1-5|.|.
CASSQEKGSGTPGGQPQHF
TGCGCCAGCAGCCAAGAGAAGGGTTCCGGGACACCCGGCGGACAGCCCCAGCATTTT
>TRBV10-3|TRBJ2-7|.|.
CAIIGTLGMGEQYF
TGTGCCATCATAGGGACCCTGGGGATGGGGGAGCAGTACTTC
>TRBV14|TRBJ2-7|.|TRBD1
CASSQTGAFPYEQYF
TGTGCCAGCAGCCAAACAGGGGCCTTTCCCTACGAGCAGTACTTC
>TRBV27|TRBJ1-1|.|TRBD1
CASRQGYVMNTEAFF
TGTGCCAGCCGACAGGGATACGTGATGAACACTGAAGCTTTCTTT
>TRBV19|TRBJ1-5|.|TRBD1
CASSIGAGTGREPQHF
TGTGCCAGTAGTATAGGTGCCGGGACAGGGAGGGAGCCCCAGCATTTT
>TRBV27|TRBJ1-3|.|.
CASSSLTAPTKENTIYF
TGTGCCAGCAGTTCACTGACAGCTCCCACTAAGGAAAACACCATATATTTT
>TRBV7-9|TRBJ1-2|.|.
CASSSLGNYGYTF
TGTGCCAGCAGTTCCTTAGGAAACTATGGCTACACCTTC
>TRBV3-1/TRBV3-2|TRBJ2-5|.|TRBD1
CASSHPTGIQETQYF
TGTGCCAGCAGCCACCCGACAGGGATCCAAGAGACCCAGTACTTC
>TRBV28|TRBJ2-3|.|TRBD2
CASSRGGGTDTQYF
TGTGCCAGCAGCCGGGGGGGCGGCACAGATACGCAGTATTTT
>TRBV4-3|TRBJ2-7|.|.
CASSRAGQSYEQYF
TGCGCCAGCAGCCGCGCAGGGCAGTCCTACGAGCAGTACTTC